This TCR beta chain was recovered during a study of blood T cells in healthy people across ages. Study results and limitations: Estimated diversity, derived from one million T cells, was regarded as an underestimate.

To note about this clonotype: Antigen specificity is unknown.

Total RNA extracted from each sample amounted to at least 6 micrograms. CDR3 size: 16 residues. V gave up 6 bases and J gave up 3 bases; unmatched junction bases: 13. Combining a sample-barcoded 5' primer with a J-beta primer mix, a second PCR ran for roughly 6 to 11 cycles. Paired-end reads containing CDR3 totaled no fewer than 2.5 million for each sample. TCRdb recomputed calls from the 5' RACE reads with MiXCR, one row per CDR3 protein. The repertoire consists of fewer than 1.5 million distinct CDR3 sequences, with 40% to 50% occurring once and the leading ten covering 7% to 9.5%. The clonotype originates from a woman aged 18-29 years in good health. Sequencing was performed on blood. J is TRBJ2-7 and V is TRBV12-3 or TRBV12-4; 8 bases map to TRBD1. Written as DNA, the CDR3 is TGTGCCAGCAGACACGAAAACGACAGGGGCAGCTACGAGCAGTACTTC. Protein: CASRHENDRGSYEQYF.